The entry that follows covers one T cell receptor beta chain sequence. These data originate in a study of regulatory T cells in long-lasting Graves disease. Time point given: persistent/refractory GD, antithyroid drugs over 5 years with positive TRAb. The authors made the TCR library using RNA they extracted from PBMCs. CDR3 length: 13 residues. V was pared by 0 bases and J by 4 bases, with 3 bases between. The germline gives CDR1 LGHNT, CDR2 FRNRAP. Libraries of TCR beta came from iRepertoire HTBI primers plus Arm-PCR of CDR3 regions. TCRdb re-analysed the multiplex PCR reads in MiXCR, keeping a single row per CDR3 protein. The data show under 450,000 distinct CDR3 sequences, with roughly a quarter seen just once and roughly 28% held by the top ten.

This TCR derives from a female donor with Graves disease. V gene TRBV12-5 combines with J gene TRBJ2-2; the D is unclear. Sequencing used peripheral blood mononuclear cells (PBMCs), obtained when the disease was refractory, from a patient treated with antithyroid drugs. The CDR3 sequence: CASGLVPTGELFF. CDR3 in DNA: TGTGCTAGTGGTTTGGTACCCACCGGGGAGCTGTTTTTT.